The rows below give T cell receptor beta chains drawn from one sample of a study of naive and memory T cell subsets. Using its own MiXCR run on the UMI-ligation and nested PCR reads, TCRdb lists one record per CDR3 protein. The data contain tens of thousands of distinct CDR3 sequences, 10% to 12% of them singletons. The sequenced sample consisted of naive CD4+ T cells from blood. Source of these receptors: a human donor in good health. The CDR3 runs from the conserved cysteine through the conserved F or W.

v_call | cdr3_aa
TRBV7-2 | CASSLGDISNQPQHF
TRBV7-9 | CASSPRGGMYGYTF
TRBV10-3 | CAISEEPRGTQYF
TRBV12-3/TRBV12-4 | CASSSGIEQYF
TRBV28 | CASSFWGRITDTQYF
TRBV12-5 | CASGLSTYEQYF
TRBV29-1 | CSVEVGQGVYGYTF
TRBV5-1 | CASSLGQGVSETQYF
TRBV29-1 | CSVERLGAEAFF
TRBV20-1 | CSARDNLHEQFF
TRBV12-3/TRBV12-4 | CASRGQAIQETQYF
TRBV18 | CASSPGRSDTQYF
TRBV7-2 | CASSHPKGAGGADTQYF
TRBV5-1 | CASSGAGQGGRYLYGYTF
TRBV28 | CASSDTTYEQYF
TRBV6-2/TRBV6-3 | CASTGGVYNEQFF
TRBV6-2/TRBV6-3 | CASTLPRDRGKHEQFF
TRBV9 | CASSPGLADYTGELFF
TRBV19 | CASSTSSTDTQYF
TRBV6-2/TRBV6-3 | CASSSTNTGELFF
TRBV7-8 | CASSLIFRGQGGGLHGYTF
TRBV4-1 | CASSQGDKVQPQHF
TRBV20-1 | CSARQGGGTLTPLHF
TRBV20-1 | CSAQTGTKGEQYF
TRBV20-1 | CSAGGSYYNEQFF
TRBV7-2 | CASSPDTYEQYF
TRBV6-2/TRBV6-3 | CASKLTQNQPQHF
TRBV24-1 | CATSDLGPNNEQFF
TRBV6-2/TRBV6-3 | CASGRTNTEAFF
TRBV23-1 | CASSHLILVGTNEKLFF
TRBV4-1 | CASSPTPDSSVAIEQFF
TRBV20-1 | CSASRGFSYNEQFF
TRBV18 | CASSPIGGEGYEQYF
TRBV7-2 | CASSLGRETYAYEQYF
TRBV9 | CASSVGGLAGALSMSEQFF
TRBV7-9 | CASGTASYEQYF
TRBV6-2/TRBV6-3 | CASSGRLNTEAFF
TRBV2 | CASSTRTSPDTQYF
TRBV9 | CASSKSGRNTYANEQFF
TRBV7-2 | CASSILQGMSYNEQFF
TRBV2 | CASRTGANTGELFF
TRBV19 | CASSKGVELFF
TRBV27 | CASSGTSATDTQYF
TRBV12-3/TRBV12-4 | CASSLAGGTDTQYF
TRBV5-1 | CASSAGQDTDTQYF
TRBV20-1 | CSARDRWGQSREQYF
TRBV12-3/TRBV12-4 | CASSLDTGTFQYF
TRBV12-3/TRBV12-4 | CASSLGRENYEQYF
TRBV18 | CASSPTEQTNEKLFF
TRBV29-1 | CSVAGLGTEAFF
TRBV29-1 | CSVEMRGKGQFGELFF
TRBV7-2 | CASSLDRTRYEQYF
TRBV9 | CASSAVRGGNTGELFF
TRBV11-3 | CASSLGGAPYNEQFF